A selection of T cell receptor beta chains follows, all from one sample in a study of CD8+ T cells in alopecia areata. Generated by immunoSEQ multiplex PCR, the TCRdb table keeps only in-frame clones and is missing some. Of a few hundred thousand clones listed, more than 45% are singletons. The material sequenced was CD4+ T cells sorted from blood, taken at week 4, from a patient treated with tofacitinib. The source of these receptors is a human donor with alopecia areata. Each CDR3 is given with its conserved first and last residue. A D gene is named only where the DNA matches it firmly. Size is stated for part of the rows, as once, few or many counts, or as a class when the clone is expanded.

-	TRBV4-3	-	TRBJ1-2	CASSPDGGGAYGYTF	TGCGCCAGCAGCCCTGACGGAGGGGGAGCCTATGGCTACACCTTC
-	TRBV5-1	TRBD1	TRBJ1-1	CASSTTGDTEAFF	TGCGCCAGCAGCACGACAGGGGACACTGAAGCTTTCTTT
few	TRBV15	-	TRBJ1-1	CATRRVRATEAFF	TGTGCCACCAGGAGGGTCCGGGCCACTGAAGCTTTCTTT
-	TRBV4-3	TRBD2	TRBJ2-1	CASSPRTSGSYNEQFF	TGCGCCAGCAGCCCGAGGACTAGCGGCTCCTACAATGAGCAGTTCTTC
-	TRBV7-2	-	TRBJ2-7	CASTLSSYEQYF	TGTGCCAGCACCCTTAGCTCCTACGAGCAGTACTTC
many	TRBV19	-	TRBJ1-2	CASTLGGGLGYTF	TGTGCCAGTACCCTTGGGGGAGGGCTCGGCTACACCTTC
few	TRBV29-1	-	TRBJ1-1	CSVGDWNTEAFF	TGCAGCGTTGGGGACTGGAACACTGAAGCTTTCTTT
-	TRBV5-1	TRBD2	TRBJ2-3	CASSLISGGTDTQYF	TGCGCCAGCAGCTTGATAAGCGGGGGCACAGATACGCAGTATTTT
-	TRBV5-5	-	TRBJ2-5	CASSLWSGVRETQYF	TGTGCCAGCAGCTTGTGGAGCGGAGTCAGGGAGACCCAGTACTTC
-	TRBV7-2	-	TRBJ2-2	CASSPPAGTVTGELFF	TGTGCCAGCAGCCCACCAGCGGGGACAGTTACCGGGGAGCTGTTTTTT
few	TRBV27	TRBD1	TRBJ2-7	CASTPDRVYPYEQYF	TGTGCCAGCACCCCGGACAGGGTCTACCCCTACGAGCAGTACTTC
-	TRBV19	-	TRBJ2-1	CASSKGDVPYNEQFF	TGTGCCAGTAGTAAAGGTGACGTTCCTTACAATGAGCAGTTCTTC
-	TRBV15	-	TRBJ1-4	CATSRDPGANEKLFF	TGTGCCACCAGCAGAGATCCGGGAGCTAATGAAAAACTGTTTTTT
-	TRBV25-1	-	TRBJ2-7	CASRRGAGHEQYF	TGTGCCAGCAGAAGAGGGGCTGGCCACGAGCAGTACTTC
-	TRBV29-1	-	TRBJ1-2	CSVEFDRRAGYTF	TGCAGCGTTGAATTTGATCGTCGGGCTGGCTACACCTTC
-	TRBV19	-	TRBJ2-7	CASRVLWQIYYEQYF	TGTGCCAGTAGGGTCTTGTGGCAGATATACTACGAGCAGTACTTC
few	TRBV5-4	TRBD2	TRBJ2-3	CAITPQPGLATDTQYF	TGTGCCATCACACCACAACCGGGACTAGCGACAGATACGCAGTATTTT